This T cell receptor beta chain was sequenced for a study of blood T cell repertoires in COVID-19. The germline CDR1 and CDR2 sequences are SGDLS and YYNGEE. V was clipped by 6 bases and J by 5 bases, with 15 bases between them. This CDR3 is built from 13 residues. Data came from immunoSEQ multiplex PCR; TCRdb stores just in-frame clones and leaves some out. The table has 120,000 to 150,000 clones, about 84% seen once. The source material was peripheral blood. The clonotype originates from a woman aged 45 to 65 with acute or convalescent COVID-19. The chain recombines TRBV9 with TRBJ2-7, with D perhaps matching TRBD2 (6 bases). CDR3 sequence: CASNRVGGNEQYF. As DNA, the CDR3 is TGTGCCAGCAACAGAGTGGGGGGTAACGAGCAGTACTTC.